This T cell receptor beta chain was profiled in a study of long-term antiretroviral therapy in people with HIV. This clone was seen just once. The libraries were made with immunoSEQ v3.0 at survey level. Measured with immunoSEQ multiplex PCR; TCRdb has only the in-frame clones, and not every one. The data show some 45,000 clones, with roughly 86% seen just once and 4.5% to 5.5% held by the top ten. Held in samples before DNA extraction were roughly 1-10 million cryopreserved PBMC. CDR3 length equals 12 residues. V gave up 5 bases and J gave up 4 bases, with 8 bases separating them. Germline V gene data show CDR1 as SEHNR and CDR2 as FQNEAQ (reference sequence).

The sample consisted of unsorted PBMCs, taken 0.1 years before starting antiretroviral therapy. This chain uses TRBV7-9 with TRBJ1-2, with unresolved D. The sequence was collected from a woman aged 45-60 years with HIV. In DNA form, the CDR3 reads TGTGCCAGCAGCGAGACAAGCTATGGCTACACCTTC. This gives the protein CASSETSYGYTF.